This T cell receptor beta chain was captured by sequencing in a study of T cell repertoires in cytomegalovirus infection. Study background: Public signatures in TCR beta pointed to CMV infection and matching HLA type.

The study, taken as a whole, reports: Identification of carriers of CMV plus the relevant HLA was achieved through cumulative public TCR beta family frequency.

The length of the CDR3 is 17 residues. The germline V gene encodes CDR1 SEHNR and CDR2 FQNEAQ (reference sequence). V lost 4 bases and J lost 4; bases outside the gene matches: 9. MiXCR, applied by TCRdb to the reads, yields one record per CDR3 protein. This repertoire shows hundreds of thousands of distinct CDR3 sequences, about 42% found once; its top ten account for around 44%. This clonotype showed up just a few times. What it binds is unknown. The TCR comes from a human donor in good health (CMV status not recorded). Some clones in this sample may be carry-over from other donors' samples. Sequenced material: cultured PBMCs, taken from culture after CMV antigen stimulation. The gene calls are TRBV7-9 and TRBJ2-1; TRBD2 matches 11 bases. The CDR3 loop reads CASSSLDGTSGYNEQFF. CDR3 bases: TGTGCCAGCAGCTCCTTAGACGGGACTAGCGGATACAATGAGCAGTTCTTC.